The rows below give T cell receptor beta chains drawn from one sample of a study of radiation and T cells in renal cell carcinoma. The assay was immunoSEQ multiplex PCR, and TCRdb's table has in-frame clones only and misses some. This sample has 87,000 or so clones, with less than 90% found just once. The specimen comprised blood, sampled from a patient whose treatment included radiotherapy and nephrectomy. These receptors all come from a man aged 45 to 65 with renal cell carcinoma. The CDR3 runs from the conserved cysteine through the conserved F or W. A D gene is named only where the DNA matches it firmly. A clone size is listed for some rows: how often the clone was seen (once, few, many), or a class if it is expanded.

D gene | J gene | clone size | V gene | CDR3 DNA | CDR3 protein
- | TRBJ2-3 | - | TRBV2 | TGTGCCAGCAGTTTAGGATTAGGGAGAACAGATACGCAGTATTTT | CASSLGLGRTDTQYF
- | TRBJ2-7 | - | TRBV30 | TGTGCCTGGAGTCGTCTAGGGAGGGGGGATTCCTACGAGCAGTACTTC | CAWSRLGRGDSYEQYF
TRBD1 | TRBJ2-2 | once | TRBV5-1 | TGCGCCAGCAGCTTGTCAGGGACAGAGAACACCGGGGAGCTGTTTTTT | CASSLSGTENTGELFF
TRBD1 | TRBJ1-5 | - | TRBV28 | TGTGCCAGCAGTCCGGGACAGGGGGCGGGTAAGGGAGATCAGCCCCAGCATTTT | CASSPGQGAGKGDQPQHF
TRBD1 | TRBJ2-3 | - | TRBV6-5 | TGTGCCAGCAGAGGGAGACAGGGGGCAAAAGATACGCAGTATTTT | CASRGRQGAKDTQYF
- | TRBJ2-7 | - | TRBV1 | TGCACCAGGAGCGGGACTAGCGGGCACGAGCAGTACTTC | CTRSGTSGHEQYF
TRBD1 | TRBJ2-5 | - | TRBV18 | TGTGCCAGCTCGCCACCGAGGACAGGGTATACGGAGACCCAGTACTTC | CASSPPRTGYTETQYF
TRBD1 | TRBJ2-6 | - | TRBV18 | TGTGCCAGCTCAATAACAACAGGGGACTCTGGGGCCAACGTCCTGACTTTC | CASSITTGDSGANVLTF
TRBD2 | TRBJ2-7 | - | TRBV4-2 | TGTGCCAGCAGCCAAGAAAGTAGCGGGAGCTCCTACGAGCAGTACTTC | CASSQESSGSSYEQYF
- | TRBJ1-6 | - | TRBV6-5 | TGTGCCAGCAGTTCCGGACAGACCTATAATTCACCCCTCCACTTT | CASSSGQTYNSPLHF
TRBD2 | TRBJ2-7 | - | TRBV7-2 | TGTGCCAGCAGCTCGGGACTAGCGGGCTACGAGCAGTACTTC | CASSSGLAGYEQYF
- | TRBJ1-2 | - | TRBV7-9 | TGTGCCAGCAGCTCTACCAAAAGAGGGGACTATGGCTACACCTTC | CASSSTKRGDYGYTF
- | TRBJ1-2 | once | TRBV10-2 | TGCGCCAGCTCGTCACTGAATGACCTAATGGGCTACACCTTC | CASSSLNDLMGYTF
- | TRBJ2-7 | - | TRBV5-5 | TGTGCCAGCAGCCCCCAACCGGGACGGATATACGAGCAGTACTTC | CASSPQPGRIYEQYF
- | TRBJ1-1 | - | TRBV6-5 | TGTGCCAGCAGCCTGACCGGGACAAAGAACACTGAAGCTTTCTTT | CASSLTGTKNTEAFF
TRBD1 | TRBJ2-4 | - | TRBV7-3 | TGTGCCAGCAGCTTCCGGACAGGCCGGAACATTCAGTACTTC | CASSFRTGRNIQYF
TRBD2 | TRBJ2-1 | few | TRBV7-2 | TGTGCCAGCAGCTTTATCGGCGGGGGCTCCTACAATGAGCAGTTCTTC | CASSFIGGGSYNEQFF
- | TRBJ1-4 | once | TRBV6-1 | TGTGCCAGCAGTGAAGGTGGTCGGTATAGGGCTCAAGGTCGGGATGAAAAACTGTTTTTT | CASSEGGRYRAQGRDEKLFF
- | TRBJ2-1 | - | TRBV6-1 | TGTGCCAGCAGGGCCCTAATAGGAGAGGATGAGCAGTTCTTC | CASRALIGEDEQFF
TRBD2 | TRBJ2-7 | - | TRBV7-8 | TGTGCCAGCAGCCAAACTAGCGGGACCCACGAGCAGTACTTC | CASSQTSGTHEQYF
- | TRBJ2-3 | - | TRBV28 | TGTGCCAGCAGTTCCGGGACACTCACAGATACGCAGTATTTT | CASSSGTLTDTQYF